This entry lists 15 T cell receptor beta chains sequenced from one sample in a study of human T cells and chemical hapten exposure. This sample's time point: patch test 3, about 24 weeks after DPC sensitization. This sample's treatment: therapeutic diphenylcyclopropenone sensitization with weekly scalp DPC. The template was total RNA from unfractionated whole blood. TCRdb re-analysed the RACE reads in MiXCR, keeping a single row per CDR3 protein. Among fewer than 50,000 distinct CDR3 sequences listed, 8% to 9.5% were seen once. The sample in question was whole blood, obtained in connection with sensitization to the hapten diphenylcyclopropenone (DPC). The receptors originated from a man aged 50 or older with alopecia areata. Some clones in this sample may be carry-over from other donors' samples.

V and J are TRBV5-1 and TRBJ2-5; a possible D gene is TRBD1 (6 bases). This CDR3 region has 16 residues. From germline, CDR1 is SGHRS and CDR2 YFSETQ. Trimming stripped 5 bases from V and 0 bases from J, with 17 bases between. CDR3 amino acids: CASSFGQSSYQETQYF. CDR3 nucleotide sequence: TGCGCCAGCAGTTTCGGACAGAGCTCGTACCAAGAGACCCAGTACTTC.

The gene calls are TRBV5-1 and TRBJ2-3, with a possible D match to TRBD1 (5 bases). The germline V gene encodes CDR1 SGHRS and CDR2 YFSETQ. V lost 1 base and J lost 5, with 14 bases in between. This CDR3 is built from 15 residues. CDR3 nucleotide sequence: TGCGCCAGCAGCTTGCAAGGGGTTGCTGGAGATACGCAGTATTTT. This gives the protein CASSLQGVAGDTQYF.

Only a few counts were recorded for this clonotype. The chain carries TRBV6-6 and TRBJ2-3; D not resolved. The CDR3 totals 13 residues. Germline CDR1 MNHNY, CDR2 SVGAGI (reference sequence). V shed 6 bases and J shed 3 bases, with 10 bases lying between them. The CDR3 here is CASRTSATDTQYF. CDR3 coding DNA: TGTGCCAGCAGAACCTCGGCAACAGATACGCAGTATTTT.

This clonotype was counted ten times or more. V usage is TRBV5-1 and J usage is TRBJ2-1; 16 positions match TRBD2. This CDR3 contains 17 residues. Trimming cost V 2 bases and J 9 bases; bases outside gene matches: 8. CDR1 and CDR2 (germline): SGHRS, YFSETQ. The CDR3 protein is CASSFGTSGRARGEQFF. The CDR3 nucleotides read TGCGCCAGCAGCTTCGGGACTAGCGGGAGGGCCCGGGGTGAGCAGTTCTTC.

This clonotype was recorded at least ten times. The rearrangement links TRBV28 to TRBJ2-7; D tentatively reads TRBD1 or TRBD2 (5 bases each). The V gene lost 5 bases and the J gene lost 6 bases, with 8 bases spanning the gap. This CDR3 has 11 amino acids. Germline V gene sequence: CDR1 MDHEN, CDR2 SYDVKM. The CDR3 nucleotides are TGTGCCAGCAGTCTGAGGGGCGAGCAGTACTTC. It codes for CASSLRGEQYF.

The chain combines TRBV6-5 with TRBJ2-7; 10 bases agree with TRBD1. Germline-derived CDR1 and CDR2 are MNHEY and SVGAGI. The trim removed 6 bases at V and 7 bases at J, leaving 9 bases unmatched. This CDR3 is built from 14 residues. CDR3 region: CASRRQGALREQYF. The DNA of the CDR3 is TGTGCCAGCAGGCGACAGGGGGCACTGAGGGAGCAGTACTTC.

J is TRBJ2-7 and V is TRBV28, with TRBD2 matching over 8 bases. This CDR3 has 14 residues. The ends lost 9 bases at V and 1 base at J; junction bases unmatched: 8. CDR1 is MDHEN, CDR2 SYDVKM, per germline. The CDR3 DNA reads TGTGCCAGGAATCCGGGACTAGAGTCCTACGAGCAGTACTTC. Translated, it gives CARNPGLESYEQYF.

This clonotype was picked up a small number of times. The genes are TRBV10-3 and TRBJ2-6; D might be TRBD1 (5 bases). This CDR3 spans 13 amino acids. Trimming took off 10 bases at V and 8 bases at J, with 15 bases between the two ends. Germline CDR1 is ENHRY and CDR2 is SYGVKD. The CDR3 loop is CATADSGTNVLTF. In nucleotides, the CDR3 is TGTGCCACCGCTGACAGTGGCACCAACGTCCTGACTTTC.

The CDR3: CASSSTGSGNTIYF. The CDR3 DNA reads TGTGCCAGCAGTTCAACAGGGTCCGGAAACACCATATATTTT. The chain joins TRBV12-3 or TRBV12-4 to TRBJ1-3, with D maybe TRBD1 (6 bases). CDR3 length: 14 residues. The V gene lost 4 bases and the J gene lost 4 bases, with 11 bases spanning the gap.

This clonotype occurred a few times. The CDR3 region has the DNA TGTGCCAGCAGTGGACGAAGGGGGGCTGAAGCTTTCTTT. Translated: CASSGRRGAEAFF. V is TRBV25-1 and J is TRBJ1-1, with D possibly being TRBD1 (6 bases). Germline V gene data show CDR1 as MGHDK and CDR2 as SYGVNS. The CDR3 is 13 residues long. Trimming stripped 4 bases from V and 6 bases from J, with 12 bases between.

The CDR3 loop is CASSQTGKQFF. In DNA form, the CDR3 reads TGCGCCAGCAGCCAGACAGGGAAGCAGTTCTTC. This rearrangement joins TRBV5-1 to TRBJ2-1; TRBD1 agrees at 7 bases. The J segment lost 11 bases and the V segment lost 4 bases, leaving 3 bases of the junction unmatched. The CDR3 is 11 residues long. Per germline, CDR1 SGHRS and CDR2 YFSETQ.

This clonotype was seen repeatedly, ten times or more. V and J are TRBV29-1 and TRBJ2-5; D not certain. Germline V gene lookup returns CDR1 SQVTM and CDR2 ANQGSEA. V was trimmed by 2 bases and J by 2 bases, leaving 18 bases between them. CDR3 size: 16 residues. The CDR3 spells CSVELDFGFGQETQYF. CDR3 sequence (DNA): TGCAGCGTTGAATTGGATTTTGGATTTGGGCAAGAGACCCAGTACTTC.

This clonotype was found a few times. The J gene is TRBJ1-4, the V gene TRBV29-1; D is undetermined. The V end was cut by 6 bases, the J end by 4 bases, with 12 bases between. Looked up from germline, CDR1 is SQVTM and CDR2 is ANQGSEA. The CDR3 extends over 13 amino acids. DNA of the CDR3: TGCAGCGTGACGCCTCTCGATAATGAAAAACTGTTTTTT. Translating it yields CSVTPLDNEKLFF.

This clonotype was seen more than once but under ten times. The CDR3, as DNA: TGTGCCAGCAGTCCCGTACAGGGGTTTAGGGCCCAGCATTTT. As protein: CASSPVQGFRAQHF. The rearrangement joins TRBV12-3 or TRBV12-4 to TRBJ1-5; 7 bases are shared with TRBD1. The CDR3 is made up of 14 amino acids. Unmatched junction bases numbered 12, after V lost 5 bases and J lost 11 bases.

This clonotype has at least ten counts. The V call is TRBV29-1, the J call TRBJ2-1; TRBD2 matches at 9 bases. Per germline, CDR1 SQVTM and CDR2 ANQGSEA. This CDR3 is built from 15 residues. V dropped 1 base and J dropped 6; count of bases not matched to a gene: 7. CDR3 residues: CSVEVVAGGPNEQFF. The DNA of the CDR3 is TGCAGCGTTGAAGTAGTGGCGGGAGGGCCCAATGAGCAGTTCTTC.